A single sample is the source of the 3 T cell receptor beta chains below, sequenced in a study of Graves' ophthalmopathy and Graves' hyperthyroidism. CDR3 regions of TCR beta were amplified from RNA transcripts. First-round RT-PCR with HTBI primers preceded a second-round multiplex PCR. From the multiplex PCR reads, TCRdb called clonotypes with MiXCR, one entry per CDR3 protein. In the table there are about 220,000 distinct CDR3 sequences, roughly 21% of which are singletons. Sequenced input: peripheral blood. These receptors came from a woman in her forties or fifties with Graves' ophthalmopathy.

At least ten counts were recorded for this clonotype. The V and J genes are TRBV5-6 and TRBJ2-6, with D possibly being TRBD1 or TRBD2 (5 bases each). Trimming took 3 bases from V and 4 from J, leaving 14 bases between them. This CDR3 region has 16 residues. The germline CDR1 and CDR2 sequences are SGHDT and YYEEEE. The CDR3 DNA follows: TGTGCCAGCAGCTGGAGGCAGGGTACCGGGGCCAACGTCCTGACTTTC. Residues: CASSWRQGTGANVLTF.

This clonotype was counted ten times or more. The rearrangement uses TRBV7-8 and TRBJ1-5; no clear D gene. This CDR3 spans 12 amino acids. The germline CDR1 and CDR2 sequences are SGHVS and FQNEAQ. Trimming pared 1 base from V and 7 bases from J, leaving 5 bases between. CDR3 region: CASSLDRQPQHF. The CDR3, as DNA: TGTGCCAGCAGCTTAGATCGACAGCCCCAGCATTTT.

This clonotype has ten or more counts. This chain uses TRBV6-5 with TRBJ1-5; TRBD1 aligns across 9 bases. CDR3 size: 15 residues. The V gene end was trimmed by 6 bases and the J gene end by 7 bases; junction bases not matched to a gene: 10. Germline V gene data show CDR1 as MNHEY and CDR2 as SVGAGI. The CDR3 DNA sequence: TGTGCCAGCAGAAGGTCCGGGACAGGGTACCAGCCCCAGCATTTT. It yields the protein CASRRSGTGYQPQHF.